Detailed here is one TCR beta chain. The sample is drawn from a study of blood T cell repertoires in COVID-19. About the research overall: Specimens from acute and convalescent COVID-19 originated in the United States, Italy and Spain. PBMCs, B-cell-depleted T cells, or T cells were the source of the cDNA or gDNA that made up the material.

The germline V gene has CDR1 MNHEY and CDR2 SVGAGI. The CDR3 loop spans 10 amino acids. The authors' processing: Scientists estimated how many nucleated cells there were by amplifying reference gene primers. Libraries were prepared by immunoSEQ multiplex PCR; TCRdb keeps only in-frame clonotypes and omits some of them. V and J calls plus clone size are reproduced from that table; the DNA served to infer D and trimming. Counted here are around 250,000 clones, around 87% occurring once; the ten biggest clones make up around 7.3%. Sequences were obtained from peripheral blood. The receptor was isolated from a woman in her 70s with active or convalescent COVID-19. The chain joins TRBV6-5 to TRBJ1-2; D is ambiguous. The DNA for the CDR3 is TGTGCAGCTTCTAACTATGGCTACACCTTC. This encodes CAASNYGYTF.